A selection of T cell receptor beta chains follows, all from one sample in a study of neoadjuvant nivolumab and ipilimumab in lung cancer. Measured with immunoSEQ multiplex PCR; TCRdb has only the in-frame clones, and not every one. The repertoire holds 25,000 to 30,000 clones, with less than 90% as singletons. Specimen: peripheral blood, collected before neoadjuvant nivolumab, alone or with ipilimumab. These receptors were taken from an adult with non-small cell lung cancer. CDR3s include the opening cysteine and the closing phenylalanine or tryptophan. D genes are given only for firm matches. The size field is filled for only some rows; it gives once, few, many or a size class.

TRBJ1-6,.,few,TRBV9,CASSASLRTYNSPLHF,TGTGCCAGCAGCGCCTCTTTGCGGACGTATAATTCACCCCTCCACTTT
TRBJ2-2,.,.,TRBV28,CASGLQGTGELFF,TGTGCCAGCGGTCTACAGGGAACCGGGGAGCTGTTTTTT
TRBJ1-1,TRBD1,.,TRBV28,CASSLAGTVAVEAFF,TGTGCCAGCAGTTTAGCCGGGACAGTTGCAGTTGAAGCTTTCTTT
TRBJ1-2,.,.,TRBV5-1,CASSLSNYGYTF,TGCGCCAGCAGCTTGTCTAACTATGGCTACACCTTC
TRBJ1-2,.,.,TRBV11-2,CASSFEVYGYTF,TGTGCCAGCAGTTTTGAGGTTTATGGCTACACCTTC
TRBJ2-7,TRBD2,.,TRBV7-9,CASSNVQRGYEQYF,TGTGCCAGCAGCAATGTTCAGCGGGGATATGAGCAGTACTTC
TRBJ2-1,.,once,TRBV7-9,CARSLDSNEQFF,TGTGCCAGAAGTCTAGATAGCAATGAGCAGTTCTTC
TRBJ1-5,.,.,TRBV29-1,CSVEEWGQPQHF,TGCAGCGTTGAAGAGTGGGGTCAGCCCCAGCATTTT
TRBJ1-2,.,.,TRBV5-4,CASSLDQDPLYGYTF,TGTGCCAGCAGCTTGGATCAGGACCCCCTATATGGCTACACCTTC
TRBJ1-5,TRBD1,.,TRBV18,CASSPQVVGGLQPQHF,TGTGCCAGCTCACCACAGGTCGTAGGGGGCCTTCAGCCCCAGCATTTT